A single sample is the source of the 24 T cell receptor beta chains below, sequenced in a study of PD-1 blockade in mismatch repair-deficient tumors. Produced via immunoSEQ multiplex PCR; TCRdb's table is partial and in-frame only. This sample has approximately 120,000 clones; roughly nine tenths occur once, and the top ten carry roughly 12%. This material consisted of peripheral blood, taken 44 weeks after starting pembrolizumab. These receptors were taken from an adult with mismatch repair-deficient cancer.

V is TRBV6-6 and J is TRBJ2-1; 7 bases line up with TRBD2. J lost 10 bases, V lost 6 bases, and 12 bases had no gene match. CDR3 size: 14 residues. Germline CDR1 and CDR2: MNHNY and SVGAGI (reference sequence). In nucleotides, the CDR3 is TGTGCCAGCAGCCCCGGCACTAGCGATATAGAGCAGTTCTTC. As protein: CASSPGTSDIEQFF.

The chain employs TRBV28 and TRBJ2-5; D is perhaps TRBD1 (6 bases). The CDR3 runs 13 residues. From germline, CDR1 is MDHEN and CDR2 SYDVKM. Between the trimmed V and J ends, which lost 4 bases and 2 bases, there was a span of 8 bases. The CDR3 spells CASSSGQQETQYF. The CDR3 DNA sequence: TGTGCCAGCAGTTCAGGACAGCAAGAGACCCAGTACTTC.

This clone has only one observation. The chain combines TRBV18 with TRBJ2-6; D unresolved. Germline V CDR1 and CDR2: KGHSH, LQKENI. V lost 2 bases and J lost 1, with 9 bases in between. CDR3 length: 16 residues. Here the CDR3 reads CASSPVWGSGANVLTF. CDR3 nucleotides: TGTGCCAGCTCACCAGTGTGGGGATCTGGGGCCAACGTCCTGACTTTC.

This chain uses TRBV2 with TRBJ2-7; tentatively, D is TRBD2 (6 bases). CDR3 length equals 13 residues. CDR1 SNHLY and CDR2 FYNNEI come from the germline V gene. The CDR3 DNA reads TGTGCAGCAACGGGAGCAAACTCCTACGAGCAGTACTTC. Its protein is CAATGANSYEQYF.

The genes are TRBV11-2 and TRBJ2-7; TRBD2 agrees at 7 bases. Germline V gives CDR1 SGHAT, CDR2 FQNNGV. J was trimmed by 2 bases and V by 4 bases; bases with no gene match: 17. The CDR3 extends over 18 amino acids. The CDR3 DNA reads TGTGCCAGCAGCTCCTATGAAGGGTCACTAGCGCGAGCCTACGAGCAGTACTTC. It specifies CASSSYEGSLARAYEQYF.

This clone was seen only a few times. The genes are TRBV25-1 and TRBJ2-7, with D hard to call. V lost 6 bases, J lost 0 bases, and 6 bases lay in between. This CDR3 contains 12 residues. Germline CDR1 reads MGHDK; CDR2 reads SYGVNS. The CDR3 region has the DNA TGTGCCAGCAGCGAGGTCTCCTACGAGCAGTACTTC. Residues: CASSEVSYEQYF.

This clone has only one observation. V gene TRBV4-2 combines with J gene TRBJ1-5; possible D gene TRBD1, 6 bases. CDR1 and CDR2 (germline): LGHNA, YNFKEQ. The ends were cut back, 4 bases at V and 0 bases at J, with 19 bases in the middle. CDR3 length: 18 residues. CDR3 loop: CASSLIEQGKYSNQPQHF. CDR3 nucleotides: TGTGCCAGCAGCCTCATAGAACAGGGAAAATATAGCAATCAGCCCCAGCATTTT.

The rearrangement uses TRBV11-2 and TRBJ2-3; D is uncertain. Germline values: CDR1 SGHAT, CDR2 FQNNGV. The CDR3 covers 11 residues. The V and J ends lost 5 bases and 7 bases respectively, with 7 bases between them. CDR3 sequence reads: CASSLSNTQYF. DNA for the CDR3: TGTGCCAGCAGCCTATCGAATACGCAGTATTTT.

The J gene is TRBJ1-2, the V gene TRBV5-1; 8 nucleotides line up with TRBD1. The CDR3 runs 16 residues. Losses at the gene ends were 4 bases for V and 5 bases for J; bases not matched to a gene: 13. Germline V CDR1 and CDR2: SGHRS, YFSETQ. CDR3 sequence (DNA): TGCGCCAGCAGCGAGGACAGGGTTCCCGTCCCGTATGGCTACACCTTC. Amino acid sequence: CASSEDRVPVPYGYTF.

The genes are TRBV19 and TRBJ2-7, with 12 nucleotides matching TRBD2. After removal of 4 bases from V and 4 bases from J, the junction contained 2 bases not matched to a gene. Germline V lookup: CDR1 LNHDA, CDR2 SQIVND (reference sequence). The CDR3 totals 14 residues. The CDR3 protein is CASSTTSGSYEQYF. For the CDR3, the DNA is TGTGCCAGTAGTACGACTAGCGGGAGTTACGAGCAGTACTTC.

This chain links TRBV18 with TRBJ1-1; D is undetermined. Trimming took 2 bases from V and 0 from J, leaving 16 bases between them. The CDR3 has 17 amino acids. Germline CDR1 reads KGHSH; CDR2 reads LQKENI. Written as DNA, the CDR3 is TGTGCCAGCTCACCAGTGGTCCCAGGAAGCATGAACACTGAAGCTTTCTTT. The encoded protein is CASSPVVPGSMNTEAFF. The complete variable domain, with remaining parts taken from reference TRBV18 and TRBJ1-1, reads NAGVMQNPRHLVRRRGQEARLRCSPMKGHSHVYWYRQLPEEGLKFMVYLQKENIIDESGMPKERFSAEFPKEGPSILRIQQVVRGDSAAYFCASSPVVPGSMNTEAFFGQGTRLTVV.

The chain employs TRBV6-1 and TRBJ1-5; the D gene is possibly TRBD1 (6 bases). The germline V gene has CDR1 MNHNS and CDR2 SASEGT. V was clipped by 4 bases and J by 3 bases, with 7 bases between them. The CDR3 contains 13 residues. This chain's CDR3 is CASSGTVNQPQHF. The CDR3 region has the DNA TGTGCCAGCAGTGGGACAGTCAATCAGCCCCAGCATTTT.

The CDR3 here is CASSSPQKNTGELFF. The CDR3 nucleotides are TGTGCCAGCAGTTCACCCCAGAAAAACACCGGGGAGCTGTTTTTT. The rearrangement uses TRBV28 and TRBJ2-2; D unresolved. Trimming pared 4 bases from V and 2 bases from J, leaving 11 bases between. This CDR3 is 15 amino acids long. Germline values: CDR1 MDHEN, CDR2 SYDVKM.

J is TRBJ2-7 and V is TRBV21-1; TRBD2, the table's D call, lacks a check against the DNA. TRBV21-1 is a pseudogene. The CDR3 runs 19 residues. Here the CDR3 reads CASSKKSRTEHPDYYEQYF. The CDR3, as DNA: TGTGCCAGCAGCAAAAAATCCCGTACGGAGCATCCCGATTACTACGAGCAGTACTTC.

The genes are TRBV6-5 and TRBJ1-2; D is possibly TRBD1 (6 bases). V was cut by 5 bases and J by 1 base, with 14 bases left in between. The germline V gene has CDR1 MNHEY and CDR2 SVGAGI. The CDR3 has 15 amino acids. The CDR3 DNA is TGTGCCAGCAGTGGCCGGACAGTTTATAACTATGGCTACACCTTC. Translation: CASSGRTVYNYGYTF.

The chain uses TRBV7-9 and TRBJ1-1; no clear D gene. The V end lost 2 bases, the J end lost 1 base, and 11 bases lay between the germline ends. Germline V gene sequence: CDR1 SEHNR, CDR2 FQNEAQ (reference sequence). The CDR3 runs to 15 residues. The CDR3, as DNA: TGTGCCAGCAGCTTATTTCCGGCTTCGAACACTGAAGCTTTCTTT. Its protein is CASSLFPASNTEAFF.

The CDR3 nucleotides are TGCGCCAGCAGCCTGACAGGAAGCTTCACCGGGGAGCTGTTTTTT. It codes for CASSLTGSFTGELFF. The chain has TRBV5-1 and TRBJ2-2, with D maybe TRBD1 (6 bases). CDR3 length: 15 residues. V lost 4 bases and J 4 bases, leaving 14 bases between the germline ends. From germline, CDR1 is SGHRS and CDR2 YFSETQ.

This sequence joins TRBV5-5 and TRBJ2-5, with 10 positions matching TRBD1. Trimming at V came to 2 bases and at J to 2 bases, leaving 6 bases not matched to a gene. This CDR3 comprises 16 residues. Germline-derived CDR1 and CDR2 are SGHKS and YYEKEE (reference sequence). CDR3 in DNA: TGTGCCAGCAGCTTTGAGACAGGGGGCTGGCAAGAGACCCAGTACTTC. Its protein product is CASSFETGGWQETQYF.

This sequence joins TRBV21-1 and TRBJ2-2. TRBV21-1 constitutes a pseudogene. The CDR3 is 18 residues long. CDR3 nucleotide sequence: TGTGCCAGCAGCAAAGCGGGGTCCGGGACGGCGAACACCGGGGAGCTGTTTTTT. Amino acid sequence: CASSKAGSGTANTGELFF.

The rearrangement links TRBV4-2 to TRBJ2-7, with TRBD1 identical over 9 bases. V trimming: 2 bases; J trimming: 4 bases; junction bases outside the gene matches: 6. CDR3 size: 15 residues. Looked up from germline, CDR1 is LGHNA and CDR2 is YNFKEQ. CDR3 in DNA: TGTGCCAGCAGCCAAATCCGGGACAGGGAATACGAGCAGTACTTC. It specifies CASSQIRDREYEQYF.

The gene calls are TRBV7-2 and TRBJ2-2, with TRBD2 matching over 9 bases. Trimming removed 5 bases from V and 5 bases from J; junction bases left unmatched: 9. The CDR3 runs 16 residues. Germline V lookup: CDR1 SGHTA, CDR2 FQGNSA. The CDR3 loop is CASSTRLAVSTGELFF. The CDR3 nucleotides read TGTGCCAGCAGCACACGACTAGCGGTATCTACCGGGGAGCTGTTTTTT.

The chain recombines TRBV28 with TRBJ1-2; no clear D. V shed 0 bases and J shed 6 bases, with 8 bases lying between them. The CDR3 length is 13 residues. In germline, CDR1 is MDHEN, CDR2 SYDVKM. Here the CDR3 DNA reads TGTGCCAGCAGTTTATGGGGCATGGATGGCTACACCTTC. The encoded protein is CASSLWGMDGYTF.

The chain carries TRBV19 and TRBJ1-4; 7 bases map to TRBD1. The CDR3 is 15 amino acids. CDR1 and CDR2 from the germline V gene are LNHDA and SQIVND (reference sequence). The J segment lost 7 bases and the V segment lost 4 bases, leaving 9 bases of the junction unmatched. The CDR3 protein is CASSTPKTGSEKLFF. DNA of the CDR3: TGTGCCAGTAGTACACCAAAGACAGGGTCTGAAAAACTGTTTTTT.

This clone has just a few counts. The rearrangement joins TRBV2 to TRBJ2-5, with a possible D match to TRBD1 (6 bases). The V end was cut by 6 bases, the J end by 4 bases, with 15 bases between. CDR1 is SNHLY and CDR2 is FYNNEI in the germline V gene. This CDR3 is built from 14 residues. The CDR3 region is CASRDTGFGETQYF. In DNA, the CDR3 is TGTGCCAGCAGGGATACAGGGTTCGGAGAGACCCAGTACTTC.